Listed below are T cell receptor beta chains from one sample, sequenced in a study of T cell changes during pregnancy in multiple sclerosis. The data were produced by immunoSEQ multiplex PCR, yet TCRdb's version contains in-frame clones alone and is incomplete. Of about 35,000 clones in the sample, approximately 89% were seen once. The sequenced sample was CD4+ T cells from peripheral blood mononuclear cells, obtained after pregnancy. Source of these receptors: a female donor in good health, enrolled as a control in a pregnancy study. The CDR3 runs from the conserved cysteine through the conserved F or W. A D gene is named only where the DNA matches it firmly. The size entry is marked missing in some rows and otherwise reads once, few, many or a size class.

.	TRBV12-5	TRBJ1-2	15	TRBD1	TGTGCTAGTGGTTCTGGGACAGTCCCTCTGGGTGGCTACACCTTC	CASGSGTVPLGGYTF
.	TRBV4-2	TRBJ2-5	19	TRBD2	TGTGCCAGCAGCCAAGATATGTCGGCGGGAGCGGGGGGGCAAGAGACCCAGTACTTC	CASSQDMSAGAGGQETQYF
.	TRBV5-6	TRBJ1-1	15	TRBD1	TGTGCCAGCAGCCTCCAAGACAGGGGAAACACTGAAGCTTTCTTT	CASSLQDRGNTEAFF
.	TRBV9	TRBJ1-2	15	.	TGTGCCAGCAGCGTAGAGGCAGGGAGGGCCTATGGCTACACCTTC	CASSVEAGRAYGYTF
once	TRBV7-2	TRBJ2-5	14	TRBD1	TGTGCCAGCAGCTCGGGACAGAGGGACGGGACCCAGTACTTC	CASSSGQRDGTQYF
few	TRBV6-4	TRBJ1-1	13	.	TGTGCCAGCAGTGAGTCGGCGGTGAGCGAAGCTTTCTTT	CASSESAVSEAFF
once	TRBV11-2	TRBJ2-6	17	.	TGTGCCAGCAGCCGTAACAGGGCTAGCTCTGGGGCCAACGTCCTGACTTTC	CASSRNRASSGANVLTF
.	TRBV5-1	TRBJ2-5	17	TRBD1	TGCGCCAGCAGTAGATCTACAGGGGCGCGCAGTCGAGAGACCCAGTACTTC	CASSRSTGARSRETQYF
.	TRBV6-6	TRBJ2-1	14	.	TGTGCCAGCAGTTACTCGGCTAGCCGGGATGAGCAGTTCTTC	CASSYSASRDEQFF
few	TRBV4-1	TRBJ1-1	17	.	TGCGCCAGCAGCCACCCGACTCTCGGAGGGGTTGGCACTGAAGCTTTCTTT	CASSHPTLGGVGTEAFF
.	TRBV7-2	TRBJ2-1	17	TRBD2	TGTGCCAGCAGCTTAGTGCTCGGGGGGGTCTCCTACAATGAGCAGTTCTTC	CASSLVLGGVSYNEQFF
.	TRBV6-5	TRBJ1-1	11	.	TGTGCCAGCAGGCGGAACACTGAAGCTTTCTTT	CASRRNTEAFF
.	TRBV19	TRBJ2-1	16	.	TGTGCCAGTAGTACCGGTATCTGGGGCCACAGGGATGAGCAGTTCTTC	CASSTGIWGHRDEQFF
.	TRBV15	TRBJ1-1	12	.	TGTGCCACCAGCAAAAGGGGAACTGAAGCTTTCTTT	CATSKRGTEAFF
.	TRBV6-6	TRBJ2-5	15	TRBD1	TGTGCCAGCAGTTCTCAGGGGGCCCGACAAGAGACCCAGTACTTC	CASSSQGARQETQYF
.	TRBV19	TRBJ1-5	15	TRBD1	TGTGCCAGTAGTATAGGGACAGGGGGCGCTCAGCCCCAGCATTTT	CASSIGTGGAQPQHF
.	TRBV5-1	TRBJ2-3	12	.	TGCGCCAGCAGCCGGAGGAGGGATACGCAGTATTTT	CASSRRRDTQYF
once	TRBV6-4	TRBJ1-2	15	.	TGTGCCAGCAGTGACTCCGGGGGAGGTGGCTATGGCTACACCTTC	CASSDSGGGGYGYTF
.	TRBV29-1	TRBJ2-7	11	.	TGCAGCGTTGGCGGGATTTTCGAGCAGTACTTC	CSVGGIFEQYF
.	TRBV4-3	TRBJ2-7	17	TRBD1	TGCGCCAGCAGCCAAGACCGTACCTGGGACAGGGCCTACGAGCAGTACTTC	CASSQDRTWDRAYEQYF
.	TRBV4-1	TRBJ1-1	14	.	TGCGCCAGCAGCCAAGGGCGGGAGAACACTGAAGCTTTCTTT	CASSQGRENTEAFF
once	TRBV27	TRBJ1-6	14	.	TGTGCCAGCAGGGACCCCGGGACATATTCACCCCTCCACTTT	CASRDPGTYSPLHF
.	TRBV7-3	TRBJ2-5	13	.	TGTGCCAGCAGCTTAAATATAGCGGAGACCCAGTACTTC	CASSLNIAETQYF
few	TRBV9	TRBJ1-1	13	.	TGTGCCAGCAGCCAAGGGCAGGGGACTGAAGCTTTCTTT	CASSQGQGTEAFF
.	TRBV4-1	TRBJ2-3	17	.	TGCGCCAGCAGCCAAATTTTGAGGGGGGGCATGACAGATACGCAGTATTTT	CASSQILRGGMTDTQYF
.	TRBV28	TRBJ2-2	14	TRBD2	TGTGCCAGCAGTTCAAGCGGGGGGGACGGGGAGCTGTTTTTT	CASSSSGGDGELFF